The source of this T cell receptor beta chain is a study of T cell repertoires in cytomegalovirus infection. Study summary: Recently identified HLA-C-restricted CMV epitopes were among the peptides used. General observations from the study: HLA-C-restricted TCR beta clonotypes specific for CMV led the ex vivo response.

This clonotype was counted ten times or more. Its antigen is not identified. MiXCR was run by TCRdb on the reads, yielding one entry per CDR3 protein. The data show roughly 730,000 distinct CDR3 sequences, around 30% seen once. The V end was cut by 5 bases, the J end by 4 bases, with 11 bases between. This CDR3 has 13 residues. CDR1 is SGHTA, CDR2 FQGNSA, per germline. The specimen was cultured PBMCs, collected from culture after CMV antigen stimulation. This receptor was obtained from a human donor in good health (CMV status not recorded). Some clones in this sample may be carry-over from other donors' samples. V usage is TRBV7-2 and J usage is TRBJ1-2; D possibly corresponds to TRBD1 (6 bases). The CDR3 sequence is CASSPGTTYGYTF. The CDR3 DNA follows: TGTGCCAGCAGCCCCGGGACAACCTATGGCTACACCTTC.